The present TCR beta chain was sequenced within a study of blood T cell repertoires in COVID-19 (dated by TCRdb to between 2020 and 2021). Looking at the study overall: Collaborator samples came from the United States, Italy and Spain and covered acute and convalescent phases of COVID-19. The prospective study material was composed of cDNA or gDNA derived from T cells, B-cell-depleted T cells, or PBMCs. Subjects who had been exposed to COVID-19, were actively infected with it, or had recovered from it provided the deeply sampled blood TCRbeta repertoires that made up the dataset. The repertoires were released in a freely available public database intended as a resource for research on the immune response to SARS-CoV-2. The samples were drawn from two sources: the first 160 participants of the ongoing ImmuneRACE study, and 1,200 or so subjects contributed by 6 global collaborators. Sample metadata almost always included a de-identified subject ID, COVID-19 status, age in years and sex. HLA class I and class II types, where available, came from metadata supplied by the sample provider rather than from assay-based typing. The paper's findings and limits, for the study overall: The amount of clinical and demographic metadata varied by source and participant and was provided uncurated.

In the prospective study, participants were about 18 to 90 years old, resided in fewer than 25 geographic areas of the United States, and were enrolled through a virtual design. In the prospective study, participants were assigned to cohorts based on the clinical history participants reported in a screening survey and a study questionnaire. Exposed participants had been in contact, within 2 weeks of entering the study, with a person who had a PCR-confirmed or clinician-diagnosed case of COVID-19. In the prospective study, whole blood, serum and a nasopharyngeal or oropharyngeal swab were collected from each participant by mobile phlebotomists. Over an approximately two-month period, participants in the prospective study had the option of providing additional blood draws and questionnaires. Before DNA extraction, prospective study blood samples were shipped either frozen or at room temperature.

Turning to this clone: Its recognized antigen is unknown. No qualities accompany the bases; no much larger clone lies one base away.

Trimmed from V: 0 bases; trimmed from J: 6 bases; junction bases lacking a gene match: 11. According to the germline V gene, CDR1 reads SGDLS and CDR2 reads YYNGEE. From the cysteine through the phenylalanine, the CDR3 covers 16 amino acids. CDR3 DNA is the only sequence kept; it has 48 bases, read in frame from the first base. TCRbeta CDR3 regions were amplified from genomic DNA by means of the immunoSEQ Assay, a bias-controlled multiplex PCR. The source study handled its data this way. Nucleated cell counts per sample were estimated from amplification of reference gene primers within the assay. Sequence reads were collapsed and filtered to measure the absolute abundance of every unique TCRbeta CDR3 rearrangement. For each sample, productive Simpson clonality was calculated as the square root of Simpson's diversity index across productive rearrangements. In TCRdb, the immuneACCESS table is reduced to in-frame sequences with V and J assigned. These tables do not hold every clone; where another copy was compared, an unresolved V gene accounts for under half, and the others remain unexplained. V, J and clone size derive from that table, while D and trimming were established from the DNA sequence. For this sample the table gives roughly 200,000 clones, of which 84% were detected only once. More than 3% of the sample is held by the ten biggest clonotypes.

Source material: PBMCs or T cells enriched from blood (not recorded which). This sequence uses TRBV9 and TRBJ2-7, and 8 junction bases match TRBD2. The clonotype comes from a woman aged 25-40 years who had been exposed to COVID-19. The DNA sequence reads TGTGCCAGCAGCGTAGGAGCCTCAGCGGGAGAAGGCGAGCAGTACTTC. This gives the protein CASSVGASAGEGEQYF. This CDR3, with the reference TRBV9 and TRBJ2-7 proteins standing in past its ends, gives the full variable domain DSGVTQTPKHLITATGQRVTLRCSPRSGDLSVYWYQQSLDQGLQFLIQYYNGEERAKGNILERFSAQQFPDLHSELNLSSLELGDSALYFCASSVGASAGEGEQYFGPGTRLTVT.